The entry below describes one T cell receptor (beta chain). Antigen unknown. The CDR3 runs to 17 residues. Trimming cost V 4 bases and J 0 bases, with 16 bases left between them. Germline lookup yields CDR1 KGHSH and CDR2 LQKENI. The approximately 120-subject validation cohort, separate from the approximately 670-subject first cohort, included the donors. This entry belongs to a study of cytomegalovirus exposure and HLA in healthy donors. Study-wide background: The approximately 110 validation repertoires, a later analysis reported, used the same platform as the 666 first-cohort repertoires. Study conclusions and caveats: Cytomegalovirus status was reportedly diagnosed by the classifier with high sensitivity and specificity. According to a later analysis, TCR clusters from the first cohort tended to co-occur in the roughly 110 validation repertoires.

Some clones are missing from TCRdb's copy, which holds only in-frame ones; the method was immunoSEQ multiplex PCR. The table records about 160,000 clones, around nine tenths of them present only once. The material sequenced was PBMCs. The TCR originated in a man between 18 and 35 years old in good health and CMV-seronegative. V is TRBV18 and J is TRBJ1-5, with D possibly TRBD1 on 6 matching bases. CDR3 loop: CASSREGGGNSNQPQHF. CDR3 DNA sequence: TGTGCCAGCTCACGAGAAGGGGGGGGTAATAGCAATCAGCCCCAGCATTTT.